The TCR beta chain described here comes from a study of blood T cells in healthy people across ages. General study results and limits: Significant beta diversity loss was already apparent by age roughly 38, declining roughly linearly. Percentage of naive T cells showed a strong correlation with TCR beta diversity.

Ten or more counts support this clonotype. Antigen unknown. Next came a second PCR, run for about 6 to 12 cycles, which used a sample-barcoded 5' primer along with a J-beta primer mix. In TCRdb, the 5' RACE reads were re-called with MiXCR into one record per CDR3 protein. Counted here are about 930,000 distinct CDR3 sequences, just under 30% occurring once; the ten biggest clones make up about a tenth. The sample also formed part of further work on T cells of mothers and their children. That study adds: Over 8 million TCR beta CDR3 reads were obtained from each mother, and several million from each child.

The TCR comes from a woman in her thirties or forties in good health. Input material: blood.

CDR3 region: CASSLGRGSSYNEQFF. In DNA form, the CDR3 reads TGTGCCAGCAGCTTAGGACGGGGGAGCTCCTACAATGAGCAGTTCTTC. The rearrangement links TRBV7-8 to TRBJ2-1, with D possibly being TRBD2 (6 bases). The CDR3 covers 16 residues. Trimming took off 1 base at V and 0 bases at J, with 10 bases between the two ends. The germline V gene has CDR1 SGHVS and CDR2 FQNEAQ.